What follows describes a single TCR beta chain. What it recognizes is unknown. These data are taken from a study of shared clonotypes between healthy human individuals. Background on the study: CD4 naive cells filled three plates per donor, CD4 memory three, CD8 naive two and CD8 memory one. Study-level findings and limits: All-four-donor shared clonotypes had higher generation probabilities than non-shared clonotypes did.

V lost 1 base and J 8 bases, leaving 20 bases between the germline ends. The CDR3 runs 16 residues. Germline V gene data show CDR1 as SGHTA and CDR2 as FQGTGA. Each donor was a Caucasian adult residing in Nashville, Tennessee. Several immunoSEQ 96-well plates shared each subset's DNA, each plate a replicate. Measured with immunoSEQ multiplex PCR; TCRdb has only the in-frame clones, and not every one. The sample yields around 2.5 million clones, approximately 93% seen once. This chain connects TRBV7-3 to TRBJ1-1; tentative D call: TRBD1 (5 bases). This clonotype was obtained from a man aged 18 to 29 in good health. Some clones in this sample may be carry-over from other donors' samples. The sample consisted of naive CD4+ T cells from PBMCs. Subset in this sample: CD45RA+ positively selected. The CDR3: CASSLMGPQVKGEAFF. The CDR3 DNA reads as TGTGCCAGCAGCTTAATGGGGCCGCAGGTGAAGGGGGAAGCTTTCTTT.